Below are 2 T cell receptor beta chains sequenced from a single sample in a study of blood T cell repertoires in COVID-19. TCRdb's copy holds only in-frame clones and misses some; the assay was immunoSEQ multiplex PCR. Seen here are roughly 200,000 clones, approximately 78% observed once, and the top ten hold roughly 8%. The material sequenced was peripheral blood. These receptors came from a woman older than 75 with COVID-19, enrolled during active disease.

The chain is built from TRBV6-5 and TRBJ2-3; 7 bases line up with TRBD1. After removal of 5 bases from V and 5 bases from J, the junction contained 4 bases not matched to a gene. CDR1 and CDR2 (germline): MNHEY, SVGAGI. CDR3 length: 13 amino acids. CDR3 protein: CASSPTGVDTQYF. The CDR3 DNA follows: TGTGCCAGCAGTCCAACAGGGGTAGATACGCAGTATTTT.

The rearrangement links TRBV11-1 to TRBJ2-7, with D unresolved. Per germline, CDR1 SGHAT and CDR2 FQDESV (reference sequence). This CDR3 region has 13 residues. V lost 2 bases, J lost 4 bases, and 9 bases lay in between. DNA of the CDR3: TGTGCCAGCAGCTTACGATCCAGTTACGAGCAGTACTTC. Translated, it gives CASSLRSSYEQYF.